This T cell receptor beta chain came from a study of Ad26.COV2.S vaccination and SARS-CoV-2 variants. About this clone itself: Its antigen remains unknown.

Germline V lookup: CDR1 SGHAT, CDR2 FQNNGV. The CDR3 loop spans 17 amino acids. Between the trimmed V and J ends, which lost 0 bases and 6 bases, there was a span of 18 bases. Measured with immunoSEQ multiplex PCR; TCRdb has only the in-frame clones, and not every one. In the table there are 97,000 or so clones, 80% of which are singletons. Findings and caveats of the study: Considerable breadth of spike-specific CD8+ and CD4+ T cell responses has reportedly been documented following vaccination. Similar non-spike TCR breadth was seen in vaccine and placebo recipients. The TCR breadth and depth analyses may have produced an underestimate of total T cell responses. People who got the vaccine had more spike-specific TCR breadth than people who got placebo.

The clonotype was recovered from a human donor who had recovered from COVID-19. The J gene is TRBJ2-1, the V gene TRBV11-2; perhaps TRBD1 as D (5 bases). This specimen consisted of peripheral blood, obtained after recovery from COVID-19. As DNA, the CDR3 is TGTGCCAGCAGCTTAGATCGACAGACCGTGGCAATCAATGAGCAGTTCTTC. It yields the protein CASSLDRQTVAINEQFF.